This T cell receptor (beta chain) was sequenced during a study of T cell clonality in common variable immunodeficiency. Broader study findings: CVID subjects showed higher TCRbeta clonality than healthy controls. Common variable immunodeficiency TCR beta sequences reportedly had fewer deletions and N-nucleotide insertions.

Libraries were prepared by immunoSEQ multiplex PCR; TCRdb keeps only in-frame clonotypes and omits some of them. Observed in the sample are 35,000 to 50,000 clones, none of them singletons. Trimming pared 1 base from V and 4 bases from J, leaving 8 bases between. Germline CDR1 LNHDA, CDR2 SQIVND (reference sequence). The CDR3 contains 13 residues. This clone was seen repeatedly, ten times or more. The antigen is undetermined. Read coverage stops 3 residues before the CDR3 terminus; the germline J gene supplies the remainder. Sequenced input: peripheral blood mononuclear cells. This receptor was obtained from a person between 18 and 70 years old in good health. The rearrangement uses TRBV19 and TRBJ2-7, with D possibly TRBD2 on 5 matching bases. Partial CDR3 DNA: TGTGCCAGTAGTATAGCTGAGGGTTACGAG. Encoded protein: CASSIAEGYE. The CDR3 in its entirety is CASSIAEGYEQYF.